This T cell receptor (beta chain) was sequenced during a study of lung T cells in sarcoidosis with Löfgren's syndrome. TCRdb itself ran the reads through MiXCR, one entry per CDR3 protein. This sample has more than 8,000 distinct CDR3 sequences, with 15% to 20% found just once. The sequenced material came from CD4+ T cells from bronchoalveolar lavage. The TCR was taken from a human donor with sarcoidosis (Löfgren's syndrome or another form), or a control subject (not recorded which).

Here the CDR3 reads CAWSVVGVNYGYTF. DNA for the CDR3: TGTGCCTGGAGTGTAGTAGGGGTTAACTATGGCTACACCTTC. The genes are TRBV30 and TRBJ1-2, with TRBD1 as a possible D gene (5 bases). The CDR3 has 14 residues. CDR1 and CDR2 (germline): GTSNPN, SVGIG (reference sequence). V gave up 0 bases and J gave up 1 base, with 9 bases separating them.